This TCR beta chain was recovered during a study of CD4 T cells in relation to SARS-CoV-2 and coronaviruses. Overall study: ViraFEST: approximately 10-day antigen culture of PBMCs, then TCR beta CDR3 sequencing.

Trimming took off 0 bases at V and 6 bases at J, with 14 bases between the two ends. Germline CDR1 and CDR2: SGDLS and YYNGEE. CDR3 size: 15 residues. The protocol was immunoSEQ multiplex PCR, while the TCRdb copy is restricted to in-frame clones and leaves out a portion. The sample holds 38,000 or so clones, under 85% seen once. Comment on this clone: Its antigen is undetermined.

Regarding the study as a whole: Memory recall responses, not primary responses primed in culture, are what the assay detects.

This receptor was identified in an adult with COVID-19. Sequenced material: memory CD4+ T cells from PBMCs, cultured in vitro. The chain uses TRBV9 and TRBJ2-3; D gene unclear. CDR3 DNA sequence: TGTGCCAGCAGCGTAGGAGCTATAAGGACGGATACGCAGTATTTT. Amino acids: CASSVGAIRTDTQYF.